The present TCR beta chain was sequenced within a study of T cells in Graves' hyperthyroidism and ophthalmopathy. Trimming cost V 6 bases and J 5 bases; bases outside gene matches: 5. The CDR3 runs to 14 residues. Germline V gives CDR1 MNHEY, CDR2 SVGEGT. The table lists this clonotype with many counts. Amplified TCR beta CDR3 regions came from RNA transcripts. The HTBI set primed first-round TCR CDR3 RT-PCR. One entry per CDR3 protein results from TCRdb running MiXCR on the multiplex PCR reads. In the table there are 300,000 to 400,000 distinct CDR3 sequences, about 13% of which are singletons. The origin of this receptor is a woman aged 18-29 years with Graves' hyperthyroidism. The gene calls are TRBV6-2 or TRBV6-3 and TRBJ2-5, with TRBD2 matching over 11 bases. Sequencing was carried out using blood. The CDR3 DNA follows: TGTGCCAGCAGAAGTAGCGGGAGGGGGGAGACCCAGTACTTC. It encodes CASRSSGRGETQYF.